This T cell receptor beta chain is drawn from a study of blood T cell repertoires in COVID-19. Sequenced by immunoSEQ multiplex PCR; TCRdb stores in-frame clones only, minus some. Of about 190,000 clones in the sample, roughly 80% are singletons; the top ten hold approximately 13%. The CDR3 is 12 amino acids. Per germline, CDR1 MNHEY and CDR2 SVGAGI. Trimming left V 10 bases short and J 4 bases short, with 11 bases between. The V call is TRBV6-5, the J call TRBJ1-3; D possibly corresponds to TRBD1 (5 bases). This TCR derives from a woman between 45 and 65 years old with acute or convalescent COVID-19. The specimen sequenced was peripheral blood. The DNA for the CDR3 is TGTGCCACCTCGGGGGGGGGAAACACCATATATTTT. It encodes CATSGGGNTIYF.